This T cell receptor beta chain comes out of a study of blood T cell repertoires in COVID-19 (dated by TCRdb to 2019 to 2021). At the level of the whole study: Samples from collaborators originated in the United States, Italy and Spain and spanned both the acute and convalescent phases of COVID-19. Where available, HLA class I and class II types were obtained from metadata supplied by the sample provider rather than from assay-based typing. The prospective study material was composed of cDNA or gDNA derived from T cells, B-cell-depleted T cells, or PBMCs. Deeply sampled blood TCRbeta repertoires from subjects exposed to, actively infected with, or recovered from COVID-19 were included in the dataset. A freely available public database, intended as a resource for researchers studying the immune response to SARS-CoV-2, is where the repertoires were released. The samples were drawn from the first 160 participants of the ongoing ImmuneRACE study and from 1,254 subjects provided by 6 global collaborators. The sample metadata nearly always contained a de-identified subject ID, COVID-19 status, age in years and sex. Study-wide findings and limitations: How much clinical and demographic metadata was included differed by source and by participant, and the metadata was provided uncurated.

Participants in the prospective study were aged roughly 18 to 89 years, lived in 24 United States geographic areas, and enrolled through a virtual design. To assign participants to cohorts, the prospective study relied on clinical history that participants themselves reported in a screening survey and a study questionnaire. Recovered participants in ImmuneRACE Cohort 3 were defined as having two consecutive negative NP/OP PCR tests, clearance from a healthcare professional, or resolution of symptoms. In the prospective study, whole blood, serum and a nasopharyngeal or oropharyngeal swab were collected from each participant by mobile phlebotomists. Participants in the prospective study had the option to provide additional blood draws and questionnaires over an approximately 2-month period. Prospective study blood samples were shipped either frozen or at room temperature before DNA extraction. TCRbeta CDR3 regions were amplified from genomic DNA using the immunoSEQ Assay, a bias-controlled multiplex PCR. On the study's bioinformatics: Within the assay, amplification of reference gene primers was used to estimate how many nucleated cells each sample contained. Sequence reads were collapsed and filtered to measure the absolute abundance of every unique TCRbeta CDR3 rearrangement. For each sample, productive Simpson clonality was calculated as the square root of Simpson's diversity index across productive rearrangements. Held by TCRdb, this immuneACCESS table contains in-frame sequences only and omits some clones. Under half of the omission traces to an unresolved V gene where checked; the cause of the rest is unknown. V, J and clone size are those of that table, while D and trimming were read from the DNA. In all, the sample holds approximately 170,000 clones, and roughly 80% of those were seen once. Nearly 8% of the sample comes from the top ten.

Taken from cysteine to phenylalanine, the CDR3 has 16 residues. The entry retains the CDR3 DNA only, 48 bases that are in frame from base 1. About this clone: Its binding antigen is unknown. Qualities for individual bases were not recorded, and no much larger clone is one base off.

This receptor was taken from a woman aged 50 to 60 who had recovered from COVID-19. The rearrangement joined TRBV21-1 to TRBJ2-2; whether TRBD2, the table's D call, matches the DNA was not checked. TRBV21-1 has pseudogene status. Sequences were obtained from PBMCs or T cells enriched from blood (not recorded which). The CDR3 reads as follows: CARPDLTAEDTGELFF. At the DNA level, the sequence is TGTGCCAGGCCGGACTTAACTGCCGAGGATACCGGGGAGCTGTTTTTT.